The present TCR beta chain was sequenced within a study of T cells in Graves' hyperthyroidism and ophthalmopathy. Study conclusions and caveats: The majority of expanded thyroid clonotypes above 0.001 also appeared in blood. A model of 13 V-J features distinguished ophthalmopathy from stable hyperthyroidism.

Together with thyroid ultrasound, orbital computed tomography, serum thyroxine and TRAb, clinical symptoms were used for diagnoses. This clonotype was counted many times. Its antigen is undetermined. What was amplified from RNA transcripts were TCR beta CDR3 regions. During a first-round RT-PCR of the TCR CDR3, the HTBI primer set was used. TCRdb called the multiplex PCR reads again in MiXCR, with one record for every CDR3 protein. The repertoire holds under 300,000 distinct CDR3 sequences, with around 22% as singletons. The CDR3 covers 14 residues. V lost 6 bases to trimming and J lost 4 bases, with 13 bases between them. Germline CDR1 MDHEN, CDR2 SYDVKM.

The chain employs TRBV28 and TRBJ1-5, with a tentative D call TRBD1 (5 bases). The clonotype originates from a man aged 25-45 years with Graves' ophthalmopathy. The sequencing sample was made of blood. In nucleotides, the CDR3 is TGTGCCAGCAGCGGAGGGGCCGTAAATCAGCCCCAGCATTTT. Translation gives CASSGGAVNQPQHF.